This TCR beta chain was found in a study of T cells in localized non-small cell lung cancer. The study's findings and limits: There were a median about 53 of the top 100 tumor clones appearing in adjacent lung. Prolonged overall survival went with higher T cell density in the blood.

Generated by immunoSEQ multiplex PCR, the TCRdb table keeps only in-frame clones and is missing some. The sample shows over 35,000 clones, 65% to 90% of them seen only once. Notes on this clone: Its antigen is still unknown.

V was clipped by 0 bases and J by 5 bases; unmatched bases: 18. The germline CDR1 and CDR2 sequences are LGHNA and YNFKEQ. The CDR3 is 19 residues long. The input for sequencing was peripheral blood mononuclear cells, taken before any cancer treatment. The chain joins TRBV4-2 to TRBJ2-5; 7 bases map to TRBD2. The source of this sequence is a male donor aged 60 or over with stage II lung adenocarcinoma. CDR3: CASSQEYRRGRASEETQYF. For the CDR3, the DNA is TGTGCCAGCAGCCAAGAGTACAGACGCGGGAGAGCCTCGGAGGAGACCCAGTACTTC.